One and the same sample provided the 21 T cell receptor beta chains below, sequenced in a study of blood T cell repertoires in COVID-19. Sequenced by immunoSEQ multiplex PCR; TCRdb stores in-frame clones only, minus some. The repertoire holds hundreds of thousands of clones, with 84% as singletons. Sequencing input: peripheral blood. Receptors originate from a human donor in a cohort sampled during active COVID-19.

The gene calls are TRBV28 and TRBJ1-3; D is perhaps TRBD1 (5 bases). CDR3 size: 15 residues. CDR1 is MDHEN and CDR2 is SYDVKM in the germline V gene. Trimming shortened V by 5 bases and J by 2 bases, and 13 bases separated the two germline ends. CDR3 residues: CASSLLTVPGNTIYF. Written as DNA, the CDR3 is TGTGCCAGCAGTCTACTGACAGTACCTGGAAACACCATATATTTT.

As DNA, the CDR3 is TGTGCCACCAGTGCCGAGGGCCCTGGAGCTTTCTTT. Translating gives CATSAEGPGAFF. The chain is built from TRBV24-1 and TRBJ1-1; no definite D call. From germline, CDR1 is KGHDR and CDR2 SFDVKD. Deletions cut 5 bases from V and 10 bases from J, with 13 bases between. The CDR3 totals 12 residues.

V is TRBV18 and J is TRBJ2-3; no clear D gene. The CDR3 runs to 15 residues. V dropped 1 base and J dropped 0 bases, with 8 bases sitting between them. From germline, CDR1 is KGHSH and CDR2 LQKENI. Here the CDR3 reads CASSPLGGSTDTQYF. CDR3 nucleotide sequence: TGTGCCAGCTCACCACTTGGCGGAAGCACAGATACGCAGTATTTT.

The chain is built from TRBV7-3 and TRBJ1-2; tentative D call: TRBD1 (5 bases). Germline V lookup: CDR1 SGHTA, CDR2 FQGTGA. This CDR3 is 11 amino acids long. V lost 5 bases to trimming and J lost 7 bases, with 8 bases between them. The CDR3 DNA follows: TGTGCCAGCAGCCAGGGAGGTGGCTACACCTTC. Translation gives CASSQGGGYTF.

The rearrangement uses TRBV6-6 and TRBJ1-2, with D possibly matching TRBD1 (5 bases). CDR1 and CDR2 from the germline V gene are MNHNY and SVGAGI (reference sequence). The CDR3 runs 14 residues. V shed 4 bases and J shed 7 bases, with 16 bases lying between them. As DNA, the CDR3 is TGTGCCAGCAGTTTAAGAAGCAGGGAGGGTGGCTACACCTTC. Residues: CASSLRSREGGYTF.

The CDR3 sequence: CASSLGLAGVNEQFF. The CDR3 DNA reads TGTGCCAGCAGCTTGGGGCTAGCGGGAGTCAATGAGCAGTTCTTC. This chain links TRBV5-4 with TRBJ2-1, with 10 positions matching TRBD2. CDR1 is SGHNT and CDR2 is YYREEE in the germline V gene (reference sequence). This CDR3 has 15 residues. J gave up 6 bases and V 0 bases, and 3 bases lay outside the gene matches.

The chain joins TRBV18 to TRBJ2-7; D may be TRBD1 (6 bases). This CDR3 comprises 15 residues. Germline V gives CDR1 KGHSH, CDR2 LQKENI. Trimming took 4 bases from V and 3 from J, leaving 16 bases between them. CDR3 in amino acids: CASSLGQNPYYEQYF. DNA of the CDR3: TGTGCCAGCTCACTAGGACAGAATCCCTACTACGAGCAGTACTTC.

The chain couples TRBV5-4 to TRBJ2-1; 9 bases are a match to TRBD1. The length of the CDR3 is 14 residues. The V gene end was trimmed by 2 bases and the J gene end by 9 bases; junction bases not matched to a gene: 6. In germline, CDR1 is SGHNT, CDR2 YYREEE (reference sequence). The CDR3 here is CASSFRATGGEQFF. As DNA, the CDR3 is TGTGCCAGCAGCTTTAGGGCGACAGGGGGTGAGCAGTTCTTC.

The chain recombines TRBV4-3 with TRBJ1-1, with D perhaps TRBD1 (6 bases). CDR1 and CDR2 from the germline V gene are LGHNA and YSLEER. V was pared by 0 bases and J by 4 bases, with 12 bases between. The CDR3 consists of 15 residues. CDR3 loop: CASSQEKGVSTEAFF. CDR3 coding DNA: TGCGCCAGCAGCCAAGAAAAGGGGGTTAGCACTGAAGCTTTCTTT.

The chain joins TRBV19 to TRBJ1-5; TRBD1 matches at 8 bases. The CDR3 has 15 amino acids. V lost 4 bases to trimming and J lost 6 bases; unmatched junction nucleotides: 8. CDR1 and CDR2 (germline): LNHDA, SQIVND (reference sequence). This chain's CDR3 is CASSTRQGMGQPQHF. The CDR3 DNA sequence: TGTGCCAGTAGTACAAGACAGGGGATGGGTCAGCCCCAGCATTTT.

Here the CDR3 DNA reads TGCGCCAGCAGCCCGGGACAGACGCCTTATGGCTACACCTTC. Its translation is CASSPGQTPYGYTF. The V call is TRBV5-1, the J call TRBJ1-2; 7 positions match TRBD1. J gave up 5 bases and V 4 bases, and 8 bases lay outside the gene matches. CDR1 is SGHRS, CDR2 YFSETQ, per germline. There are 14 residues in the CDR3.

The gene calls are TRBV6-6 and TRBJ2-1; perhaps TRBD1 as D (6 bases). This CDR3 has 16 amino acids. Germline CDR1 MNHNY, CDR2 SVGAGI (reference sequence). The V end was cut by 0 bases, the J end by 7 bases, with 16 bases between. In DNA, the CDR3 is TGTGCCAGCAGTTACTCCCCTAGGGGGATCGGGAATGAGCAGTTCTTC. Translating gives CASSYSPRGIGNEQFF.

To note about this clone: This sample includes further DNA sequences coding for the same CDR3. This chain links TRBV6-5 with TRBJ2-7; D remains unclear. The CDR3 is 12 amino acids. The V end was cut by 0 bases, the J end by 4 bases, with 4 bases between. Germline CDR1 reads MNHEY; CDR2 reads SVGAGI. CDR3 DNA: TGTGCCAGCAGTTACTCGTCTTACGAGCAGTACTTC. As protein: CASSYSSYEQYF.

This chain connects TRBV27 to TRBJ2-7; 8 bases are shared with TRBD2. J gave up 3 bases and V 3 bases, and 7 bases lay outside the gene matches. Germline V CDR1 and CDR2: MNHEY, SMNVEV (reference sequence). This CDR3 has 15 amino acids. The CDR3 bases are TGTGCCAGCAGTTTGGGCGCGGGAGGAATCTACGAGCAGTACTTC. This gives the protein CASSLGAGGIYEQYF.

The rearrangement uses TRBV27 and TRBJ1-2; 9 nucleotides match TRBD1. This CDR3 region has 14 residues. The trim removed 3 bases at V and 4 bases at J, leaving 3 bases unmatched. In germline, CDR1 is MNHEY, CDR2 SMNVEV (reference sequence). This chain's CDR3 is CASSFTGGGYGYTF. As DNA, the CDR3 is TGTGCCAGCAGTTTTACAGGGGGCGGCTATGGCTACACCTTC.

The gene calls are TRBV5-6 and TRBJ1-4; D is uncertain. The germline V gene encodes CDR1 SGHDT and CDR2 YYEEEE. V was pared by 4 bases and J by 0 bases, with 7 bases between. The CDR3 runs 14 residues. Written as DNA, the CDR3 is TGTGCCAGCAGCAAAGGAGCAACTAATGAAAAACTGTTTTTT. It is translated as CASSKGATNEKLFF.

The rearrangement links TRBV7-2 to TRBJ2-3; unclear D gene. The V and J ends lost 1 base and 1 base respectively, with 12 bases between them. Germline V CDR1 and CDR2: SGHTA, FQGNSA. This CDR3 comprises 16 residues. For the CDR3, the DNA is TGTGCCAGCAGCTTAGTCACCGGGTGGGGCACAGATACGCAGTATTTT. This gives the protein CASSLVTGWGTDTQYF.

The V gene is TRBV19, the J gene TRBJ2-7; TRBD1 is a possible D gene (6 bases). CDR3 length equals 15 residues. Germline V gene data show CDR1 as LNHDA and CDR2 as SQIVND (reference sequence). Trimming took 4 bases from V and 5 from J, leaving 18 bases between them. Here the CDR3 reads CASSRTGSSFDEQYF. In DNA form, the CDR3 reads TGTGCCAGTAGTAGAACAGGGTCTTCCTTTGACGAGCAGTACTTC.

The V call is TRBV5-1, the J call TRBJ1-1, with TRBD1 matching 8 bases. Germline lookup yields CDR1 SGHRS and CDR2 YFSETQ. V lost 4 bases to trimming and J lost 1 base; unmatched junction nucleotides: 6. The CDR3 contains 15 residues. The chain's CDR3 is CASSGGQGKNTEAFF. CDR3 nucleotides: TGCGCCAGCAGCGGCGGACAGGGAAAGAACACTGAAGCTTTCTTT.

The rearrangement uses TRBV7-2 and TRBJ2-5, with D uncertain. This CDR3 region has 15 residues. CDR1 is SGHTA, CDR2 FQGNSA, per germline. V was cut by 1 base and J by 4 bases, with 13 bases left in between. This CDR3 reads CASSLGPGPTETQYF. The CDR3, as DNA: TGTGCCAGCAGCTTAGGTCCGGGTCCAACAGAGACCCAGTACTTC. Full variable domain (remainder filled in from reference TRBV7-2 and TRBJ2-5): GAGVSQSPSNKVTEKGKDVELRCDPISGHTALYWYRQSLGQGLEFLIYFQGNSAPDKSGLPSDRFSAERTGGSVSTLTIQRTQQEDSAVYLCASSLGPGPTETQYFGPGTRLLVL.

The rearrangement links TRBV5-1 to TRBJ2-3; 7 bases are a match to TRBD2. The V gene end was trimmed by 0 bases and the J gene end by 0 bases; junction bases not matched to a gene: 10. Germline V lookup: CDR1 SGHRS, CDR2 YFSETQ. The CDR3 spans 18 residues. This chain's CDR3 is CASSLGRGTMTSTDTQYF. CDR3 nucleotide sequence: TGCGCCAGCAGCTTGGGTCGGGGGACTATGACTAGCACAGATACGCAGTATTTT.